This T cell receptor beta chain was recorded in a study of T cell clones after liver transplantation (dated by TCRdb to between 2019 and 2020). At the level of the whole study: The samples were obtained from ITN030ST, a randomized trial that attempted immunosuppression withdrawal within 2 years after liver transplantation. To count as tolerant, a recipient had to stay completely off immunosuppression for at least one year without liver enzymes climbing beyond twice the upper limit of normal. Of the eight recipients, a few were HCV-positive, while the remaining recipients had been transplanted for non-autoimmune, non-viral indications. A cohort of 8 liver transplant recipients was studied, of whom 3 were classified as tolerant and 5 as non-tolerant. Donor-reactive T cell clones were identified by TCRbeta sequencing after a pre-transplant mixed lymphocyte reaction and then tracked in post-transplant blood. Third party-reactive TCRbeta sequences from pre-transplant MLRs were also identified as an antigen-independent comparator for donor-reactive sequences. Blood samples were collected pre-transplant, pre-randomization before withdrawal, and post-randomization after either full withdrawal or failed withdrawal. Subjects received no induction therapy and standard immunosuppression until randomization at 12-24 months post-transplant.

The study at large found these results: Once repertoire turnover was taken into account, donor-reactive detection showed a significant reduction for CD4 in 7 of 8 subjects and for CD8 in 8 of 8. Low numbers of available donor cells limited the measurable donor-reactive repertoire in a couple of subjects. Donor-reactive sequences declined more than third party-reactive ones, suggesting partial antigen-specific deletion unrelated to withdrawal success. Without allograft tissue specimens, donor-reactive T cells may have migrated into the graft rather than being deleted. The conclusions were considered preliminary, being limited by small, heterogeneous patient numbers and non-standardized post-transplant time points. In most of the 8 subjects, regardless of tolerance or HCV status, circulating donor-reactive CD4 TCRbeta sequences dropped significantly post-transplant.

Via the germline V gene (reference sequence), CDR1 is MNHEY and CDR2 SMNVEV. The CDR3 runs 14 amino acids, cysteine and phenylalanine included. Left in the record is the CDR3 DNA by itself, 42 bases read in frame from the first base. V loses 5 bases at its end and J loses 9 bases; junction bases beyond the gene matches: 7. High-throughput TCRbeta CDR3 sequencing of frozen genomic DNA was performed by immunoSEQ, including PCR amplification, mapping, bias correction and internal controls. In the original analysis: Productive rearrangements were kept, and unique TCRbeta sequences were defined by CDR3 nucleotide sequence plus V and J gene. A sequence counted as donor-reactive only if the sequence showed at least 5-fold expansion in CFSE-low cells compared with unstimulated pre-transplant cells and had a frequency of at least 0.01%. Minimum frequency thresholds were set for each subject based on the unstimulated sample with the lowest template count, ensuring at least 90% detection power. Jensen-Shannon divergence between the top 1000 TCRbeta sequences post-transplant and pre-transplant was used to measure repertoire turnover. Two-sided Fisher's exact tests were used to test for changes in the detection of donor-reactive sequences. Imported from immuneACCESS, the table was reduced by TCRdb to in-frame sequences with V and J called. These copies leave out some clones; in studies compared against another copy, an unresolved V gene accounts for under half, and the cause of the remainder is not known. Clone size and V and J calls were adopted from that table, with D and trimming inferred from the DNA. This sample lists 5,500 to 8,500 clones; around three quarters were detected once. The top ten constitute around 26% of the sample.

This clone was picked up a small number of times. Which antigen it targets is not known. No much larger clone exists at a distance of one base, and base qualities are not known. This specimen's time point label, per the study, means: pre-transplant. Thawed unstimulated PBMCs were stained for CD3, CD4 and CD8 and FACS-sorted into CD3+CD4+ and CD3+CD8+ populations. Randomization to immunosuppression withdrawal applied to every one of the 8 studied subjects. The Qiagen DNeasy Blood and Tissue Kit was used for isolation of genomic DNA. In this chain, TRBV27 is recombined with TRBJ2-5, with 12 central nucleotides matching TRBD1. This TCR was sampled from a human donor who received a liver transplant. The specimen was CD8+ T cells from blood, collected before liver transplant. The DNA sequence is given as TGTGCCAGCAGTCCGGGGACAGGGGGCCCCTCCCAGTACTTC. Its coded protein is CASSPGTGGPSQYF.